This entry lists 15 T cell receptor beta chains sequenced from one sample in a study of shared clonotypes between healthy human individuals. Method: immunoSEQ multiplex PCR; TCRdb's copy keeps in-frame clones and lacks some. Among about 1.5 million clones listed, 95% to 99% were seen once. The sample consisted of naive CD4+ T cells sorted from blood. The subset was: CD45RA+ positively selected. The receptor source for this set is a man aged 25 to 40 in good health.

This chain joins TRBV7-9 and TRBJ2-6, with D uncertain. The V end lost 2 bases, the J end lost 0 bases, and 8 bases lay between the germline ends. Germline values: CDR1 SEHNR, CDR2 FQNEAQ (reference sequence). The CDR3 consists of 16 residues. The CDR3 nucleotides read TGTGCCAGCAGCTTAATCTTCGGCTCTGGGGCCAACGTCCTGACTTTC. Translated, it gives CASSLIFGSGANVLTF. Variable domain in full (rest from reference TRBV7-9 and TRBJ2-6): DTGVSQNPRHKITKRGQNVTFRCDPISEHNRLYWYRQTLGQGPEFLTYFQNEAQLEKSRLLSDRFSAERPKGSFSTLEIQRTEQGDSAMYLCASSLIFGSGANVLTFGAGSRLTVL.

CDR3 in DNA: TGTGCCATCAGTGAGGGGGTAGGCAATCAGCCCCAGCATTTT. Amino acid sequence: CAISEGVGNQPQHF. V usage is TRBV10-3 and J usage is TRBJ1-5; D is ambiguous. Trimming removed 2 bases from V and 2 bases from J, with 7 bases in between. The CDR3 has 14 amino acids. Germline V gene data show CDR1 as ENHRY and CDR2 as SYGVKD.

The rearrangement links TRBV18 to TRBJ2-7; D call uncertain. The germline CDR1 and CDR2 sequences are KGHSH and LQKENI. V was clipped by 2 bases and J by 2 bases, with 7 bases between them. This CDR3 contains 13 residues. For the CDR3, the DNA is TGTGCCAGCTCACCAGGCGAGGCCTACGAGCAGTACTTC. Its protein product is CASSPGEAYEQYF.

For this clone: The same CDR3 arises from other DNA sequences in this sample as well. V is TRBV5-5 and J is TRBJ1-1; tentatively, D is TRBD1 (6 bases). The V gene lost 5 bases and the J gene lost 0 bases, with 11 bases spanning the gap. Germline V gene data show CDR1 as SGHKS and CDR2 as YYEKEE (reference sequence). The CDR3 has 14 residues. The CDR3 DNA reads as TGTGCCAGCAGTTTACAGGGTATGAACACTGAAGCTTTCTTT. Residues: CASSLQGMNTEAFF.

V usage is TRBV28 and J usage is TRBJ2-1, with D perhaps given as TRBD1 or TRBD2 (5 bases each). This CDR3 comprises 16 residues. V lost 6 bases and J 9 bases, leaving 24 bases between the germline ends. In germline, CDR1 is MDHEN, CDR2 SYDVKM. DNA of the CDR3: TGTGCCAGCAGCCCGGTGGGACCGGCCAGAGGGTTTGAGCAGTTCTTC. This gives the protein CASSPVGPARGFEQFF. The whole variable domain, remainder taken from reference TRBV28 and TRBJ2-1, is DVKVTQSSRYLVKRTGEKVFLECVQDMDHENMFWYRQDPGLGLRLIYFSYDVKMKEKGDIPEGYSVSREKKERFSLILESASTNQTSMYLCASSPVGPARGFEQFFGPGTRLTVL.

This chain joins TRBV19 and TRBJ2-1; the match to TRBD2 covers 11 bases. The CDR3 extends over 18 amino acids. Losses at the gene ends were 4 bases for V and 5 bases for J; bases not matched to a gene: 13. Germline CDR1 reads LNHDA; CDR2 reads SQIVND (reference sequence). CDR3: CASSTRAGTSGVHNEQFF. The CDR3 DNA sequence: TGTGCCAGTAGTACCCGCGCCGGGACTAGCGGAGTTCACAATGAGCAGTTCTTC. Full variable domain (remainder filled in from reference TRBV19 and TRBJ2-1): DGGITQSPKYLFRKEGQNVTLSCEQNLNHDAMYWYRQDPGQGLRLIYYSQIVNDFQKGDIAEGYSVSREKKESFPLTVTSAQKNPTAFYLCASSTRAGTSGVHNEQFFGPGTRLTVL.

The chain joins TRBV7-6 to TRBJ2-5; unclear D gene. CDR1 is SGHVS and CDR2 is FNYEAQ in the germline V gene. The CDR3 length is 15 residues. Trimming removed 1 base at V and 3 bases at J, with 12 bases between. The CDR3 here is CASSLVLLQEETQYF. The CDR3 nucleotides are TGTGCCAGCAGCTTAGTTCTGTTACAAGAAGAGACCCAGTACTTC. The full variable domain, completed using reference TRBV7-6 and TRBJ2-5, is GAGVSQSPRYKVTKRGQDVALRCDPISGHVSLYWYRQALGQGPEFLTYFNYEAQQDKSGLPNDRFSAERPEGSISTLTIQRTEQRDSAMYRCASSLVLLQEETQYFGPGTRLLVL.

Notes on this clone: Other DNA sequences in this sample translate to the same CDR3. The chain couples TRBV19 to TRBJ1-5, with D hard to call. The CDR3 has 14 amino acids. V lost 2 bases and J 6 bases, leaving 11 bases between the germline ends. Germline V gene lookup returns CDR1 LNHDA and CDR2 SQIVND (reference sequence). The CDR3 sequence: CASSIRGPGQPQHF. The CDR3, as DNA: TGTGCCAGTAGTATACGGGGTCCGGGTCAGCCCCAGCATTTT.

The V call is TRBV9, the J call TRBJ2-3, with TRBD2 matching over 9 bases. The germline gives CDR1 SGDLS, CDR2 YYNGEE. Unmatched junction bases numbered 7, after V lost 3 bases and J lost 2 bases. The CDR3 length is 16 residues. The CDR3 DNA follows: TGTGCCAGCAGCGCCGTGGCGGGAGGGGTCACAGATACGCAGTATTTT. As protein: CASSAVAGGVTDTQYF. The full variable domain, rest sourced from reference TRBV9 and TRBJ2-3, is DSGVTQTPKHLITATGQRVTLRCSPRSGDLSVYWYQQSLDQGLQFLIQYYNGEERAKGNILERFSAQQFPDLHSELNLSSLELGDSALYFCASSAVAGGVTDTQYFGPGTRLTVL.

The chain couples TRBV4-1 to TRBJ2-5; D may be TRBD1 or TRBD2 (5 bases each). The CDR3 runs 16 residues. Germline V gives CDR1 MGHRA, CDR2 YSYEKL. With 4 bases removed from V and 2 bases from J, the gap between germline ends came to 17 bases. Written as DNA, the CDR3 is TGCGCCAGCAGCCTCGCCCGTGAGGGGATTCAAGAGACCCAGTACTTC. It is translated as CASSLAREGIQETQYF.

This clone appeared a single time. The chain has TRBV6-6 and TRBJ1-5; D possibly corresponds to TRBD1 (5 bases). With 5 bases removed from V and 2 bases from J, the gap between germline ends came to 16 bases. CDR3 size: 16 residues. CDR1 and CDR2 from the germline V gene are MNHNY and SVGAGI (reference sequence). CDR3 sequence reads: CASSPQGSVRNQPQHF. The CDR3, as DNA: TGTGCCAGCAGTCCTCAGGGAAGTGTGCGCAATCAGCCCCAGCATTTT.

This chain links TRBV28 with TRBJ1-1; TRBD1 is a possible D gene (6 bases). V gave up 4 bases and J gave up 3 bases, with 9 bases separating them. Germline CDR1 and CDR2: MDHEN and SYDVKM. The CDR3 is 13 amino acids. The CDR3: CASSSPGDTEAFF. The CDR3 DNA sequence: TGTGCCAGCAGTTCCCCAGGGGACACTGAAGCTTTCTTT. Full variable domain (rest looked up from reference TRBV28 and TRBJ1-1): DVKVTQSSRYLVKRTGEKVFLECVQDMDHENMFWYRQDPGLGLRLIYFSYDVKMKEKGDIPEGYSVSREKKERFSLILESASTNQTSMYLCASSSPGDTEAFFGQGTRLTVV.

The chain links TRBV4-2 to TRBJ2-5; D may be TRBD1 (6 bases). This CDR3 has 15 amino acids. V was shortened by 4 bases and J by 4 bases, with 16 bases between the two germline ends. Germline loops: CDR1 LGHNA, CDR2 YNFKEQ. Here the CDR3 DNA reads TGTGCCAGCAGCCCTTTAGGGGGTGGGCGAGAGACCCAGTACTTC. Protein: CASSPLGGGRETQYF.

The chain is built from TRBV7-6 and TRBJ2-5; no clear D. The ends were cut back, 3 bases at V and 1 base at J, with 3 bases in the middle. The CDR3 extends over 12 amino acids. Germline assignment: CDR1 SGHVS and CDR2 FNYEAQ. CDR3 nucleotides: TGTGCCAGCAGCTTCCGCCAAGAGACCCAGTACTTC. Translating it yields CASSFRQETQYF.

V usage is TRBV23-1 and J usage is TRBJ1-2, with D unresolved. TRBV23-1 is marked as an open reading frame, function uncertain. V gave up 5 bases and J gave up 1 base, with 11 bases separating them. CDR3 length equals 14 residues. CDR3 coding DNA: TGCGCCAGCAGTTTACAGATCTATAACTATGGCTACACCTTC. It translates to CASSLQIYNYGYTF.